The 5 T cell receptor beta chains given below trace back to one sample, sequenced in a study of read filtering for tumor transcriptome and immune sequencing. This library used roughly 400 ng RNA and molecular barcoded adaptors spanning alpha/delta and beta/gamma chains. TCRdb re-analysed the reads in MiXCR, keeping a single row per CDR3 protein. The sample records over 350 distinct CDR3 sequences, approximately 70% being singletons. Material for sequencing was a population of CD138-negative cells sorted from bone marrow. The receptors come from a donor at least 40 years old with multiple myeloma. This table probably holds off-target reads from a library built for another chain.

This clonotype showed up just once. This chain joins TRBV7-6 and TRBJ2-1; D remains unclear. V was shortened by 1 base and J by 4 bases, with 11 bases between the two germline ends. The CDR3 is 15 amino acids. Germline V gene lookup returns CDR1 SGHVS and CDR2 FNYEAQ. As DNA, the CDR3 is TGTGCCAGCAGCTTAGAAGGCCTAGAATACAATGAGCAGTTCTTC. It codes for CASSLEGLEYNEQFF. Combining the CDR3 with reference TRBV7-6 and TRBJ2-1 gives the whole variable domain GAGVSQSPRYKVTKRGQDVALRCDPISGHVSLYWYRQALGQGPEFLTYFNYEAQQDKSGLPNDRFSAERPEGSISTLTIQRTEQRDSAMYRCASSLEGLEYNEQFFGPGTRLTVL.

The rearrangement uses TRBV6-2 or TRBV6-3 and TRBJ2-1, with D perhaps being TRBD1 or TRBD2 (5 bases each). Germline assignment: CDR1 MNHEY and CDR2 SVGEGT. There are 15 residues in the CDR3. V lost 2 bases and J 3 bases, leaving 11 bases between the germline ends. The CDR3 spells CASSYLGTFYNEQFF. CDR3 nucleotide sequence: TGTGCCAGCAGTTACCTCGGGACCTTCTACAATGAGCAGTTCTTC.

This sequence joins TRBV6-1 and TRBJ2-7, with 7 bases fitting TRBD1. Losses at the gene ends were 6 bases for V and 6 bases for J; bases not matched to a gene: 11. The germline CDR1 and CDR2 sequences are MNHNS and SASEGT. There are 14 residues in the CDR3. CDR3 sequence (DNA): TGTGCCAGCAGACTCACAGGGGAATCTTCCGAGCAGTACTTC. As protein: CASRLTGESSEQYF.

Concerning this clonotype: Without the conserved terminal phenylalanine or tryptophan, this CDR3 likely stems from a read error. The chain has TRBV11-2 and TRBJ2-2; tentative D call: TRBD2 (6 bases). V was trimmed by 9 bases and J by 8 bases, leaving 19 bases between them. The V gene's germline CDR1 is SGHAT and CDR2 FQNNGV. The CDR3 loop spans 14 amino acids. In DNA form, the CDR3 reads TGTGCCAGTATGACGGGAGCATCGACTGGGGAGCTGTTTTCT. This codes for CASMTGASTGELFS.

The chain has TRBV29-1 and TRBJ2-1, with D hard to call. This CDR3 spans 10 amino acids. Germline lookup yields CDR1 SQVTM and CDR2 ANQGSEA. The ends were cut back, 4 bases at V and 4 bases at J, with 2 bases in the middle. CDR3: CSVGYNEQFF. The DNA of the CDR3 is TGCAGCGTTGGTTACAATGAGCAGTTCTTC.